This T cell receptor (beta chain) was recorded in a study of blood T cell repertoires in COVID-19. Study information: Some COVID-19 samples were acute and others convalescent; all came from the United States, Italy and Spain.

Data came from immunoSEQ multiplex PCR; TCRdb stores just in-frame clones and leaves some out. The data show about 230,000 clones, with around 92% seen just once and 3.5% to 4.5% held by the top ten. The CDR3 is 16 residues long. Germline CDR1 reads KGHSH; CDR2 reads LQKENI. The junction had 7 bases not matched to a gene; V was cut back by 6 bases and J by 0 bases. Everyone who took part was roughly 18 to 89 years old, and they came from 20 to 25 US areas. Assignments of participants to cohorts depended upon their own reported clinical history. Sequences were obtained from PBMCs or T cells enriched from blood (not recorded which). The chain has TRBV18 and TRBJ1-2; 10 nucleotides line up with TRBD1. This clonotype was sampled from a woman aged 30 to 39 with acute COVID-19. CDR3 sequence reads: CASSQGQGTANYGYTF. The CDR3 bases are TGTGCCAGCTCGCAGGGACAGGGGACAGCTAACTATGGCTACACCTTC.